Below, one TCR beta chain is given with its context. What antigen it recognizes has not been identified. Per-base quality was not reported, and no clone a single base away is much larger than it. These data originate in a study of T cell changes during pregnancy in multiple sclerosis (dated by TCRdb to between 2018 and 2021). In terms of the full investigation: The study looked at changes in the T cell repertoire across pregnancy in women with multiple sclerosis.

V and J lose 5 bases and 5 bases, and a span of 13 bases separates them. CDR1 is given as MNHNS and CDR2 as SASEGT, both from the germline V gene. Counted from cysteine to phenylalanine, this CDR3 has 14 amino acids. Solely the CDR3 DNA is kept, with 42 bases framed from the first base. Libraries were constructed by the immunoSEQ multiplex PCR assay. Entries here come from immuneACCESS through TCRdb and include only in-frame sequences with V and J called. Some clones fail to appear in such tables; in the studies checked, an unresolved V gene covers under half of the shortfall, and the cause of the remainder is unknown. Here the sample has about 100,000 clones; roughly nine tenths occur a single time. 0.95% to 1.5% of the sample comes from the top ten.

This TCR came from a female donor with multiple sclerosis, enrolled in a pregnancy study. The chain joins TRBV6-1 to TRBJ1-5; perhaps TRBD1 is the D gene, with 5 bases matching. Source: peripheral blood, taken in the second trimester of pregnancy. Here is the DNA: TGTGCCAGCAGTAAAACGGGGGGGGATCAGCCCCAGCATTTT. Translated, it reads CASSKTGGDQPQHF.